The 21 T cell receptor beta chains in this list originate from one sample, sequenced in a study of cytotoxic CD8 clonotypes in ibrutinib-treated CLL. Method: immunoSEQ multiplex PCR; TCRdb's copy keeps in-frame clones and lacks some. The top ten clones hold over 15% of a sample with roughly 250,000 clones, around 70% of them seen once. The sample was PBMCs, taken after 24 months of ibrutinib treatment. These receptors originate from a human donor with chronic lymphocytic leukemia.

V is TRBV28 and J is TRBJ2-6; a possible D gene is TRBD1 (5 bases). This CDR3 has 17 amino acids. Trimming shortened V by 8 bases and J by 0 bases, and 17 bases separated the two germline ends. Germline values: CDR1 MDHEN, CDR2 SYDVKM. The DNA of the CDR3 is TGTGCCAGCCTGGCCAGGGTGGGTGCCTCTGGGGCCAACGTCCTGACTTTC. Translation gives CASLARVGASGANVLTF.

This clone was found a few times. The J gene is TRBJ2-7, the V gene TRBV2; D is unresolved. Germline assignment: CDR1 SNHLY and CDR2 FYNNEI. Trimming took 10 bases from V and 3 from J, leaving 10 bases between them. The CDR3 is 11 residues long. CDR3 region: CATLTNYEQYF. The DNA of the CDR3 is TGTGCCACCCTGACGAACTACGAGCAGTACTTC.

The chain links TRBV29-1 to TRBJ2-7; 9 bases match TRBD1. V trimming: 2 bases; J trimming: 2 bases; junction bases outside the gene matches: 1. The CDR3 is 13 amino acids. Germline CDR1 SQVTM, CDR2 ANQGSEA. CDR3 amino acids: CSVERTGAYEQYF. In DNA form, the CDR3 reads TGCAGCGTTGAAAGGACAGGGGCCTACGAGCAGTACTTC.

The chain links TRBV7-2 to TRBJ2-1, with 7 bases lining up with TRBD2. There are 15 residues in the CDR3. Trimming took 3 bases from V and 5 from J; bases not matched to a gene: 7. Per the germline V gene, CDR1 is SGHTA and CDR2 is FQGNSA. The CDR3 DNA reads TGTGCCAGCAGCTTGCTAGCGGAAACCAACAATGAGCAGTTCTTC. Protein sequence: CASSLLAETNNEQFF.

This chain connects TRBV28 to TRBJ2-5; D unclear. The ends were cut back, 10 bases at V and 5 bases at J, with 23 bases in the middle. Per the germline V gene, CDR1 is MDHEN and CDR2 is SYDVKM. The CDR3 length is 15 residues. The CDR3 protein is CATKDLPGARETQYF. The CDR3 bases are TGTGCCACTAAGGATTTACCAGGCGCCAGGGAGACCCAGTACTTC.

The V gene is TRBV2, the J gene TRBJ2-7, with TRBD1 as a possible D gene (7 bases). The CDR3 is 13 residues long. Germline lookup yields CDR1 SNHLY and CDR2 FYNNEI. V lost 3 bases and J 5 bases, leaving 11 bases between the germline ends. For the CDR3, the DNA is TGTGCCAGCAGTGAGGAGGGGGCCAACGAGCAGTACTTC. Translated, it gives CASSEEGANEQYF. The whole variable domain, remainder taken from reference TRBV2 and TRBJ2-7, is EPEVTQTPSHQVTQMGQEVILRCVPISNHLYFYWYRQILGQKVEFLVSFYNNEISEKSEIFDDQFSVERPDGSNFTLKIRSTKLEDSAMYFCASSEEGANEQYFGPGTRLTVT.

With respect to this clone: Other DNA sequences in the same sample also yield this CDR3. The chain combines TRBV2 with TRBJ2-5; no definite D call. The germline gives CDR1 SNHLY, CDR2 FYNNEI. The CDR3 totals 9 residues. V was clipped by 8 bases and J by 5 bases, with 3 bases between them. CDR3 sequence: CASGETQYF. The CDR3 DNA reads as TGTGCCAGCGGGGAGACCCAGTACTTC.

This clone was detected a few times. The sample contains more than one DNA sequence encoding this CDR3. The V gene is TRBV5-1, the J gene TRBJ2-5; D is undetermined. Germline V CDR1 and CDR2: SGHRS, YFSETQ. The V and J ends lost 0 bases and 1 base respectively, with 4 bases between them. The CDR3 has 13 amino acids. Here the CDR3 DNA reads TGCGCCAGCAGCTTGGGAAGCCAAGAGACCCAGTACTTC. Protein: CASSLGSQETQYF.

The CDR3: CASMSTVSSYEQYF. The CDR3 DNA reads TGTGCCAGTATGTCGACGGTCTCCTCCTACGAGCAGTACTTC. This chain connects TRBV19 to TRBJ2-7; D is uncertain. The CDR3 sequence is 14 residues long. V lost 7 bases and J 0 bases, leaving 13 bases between the germline ends. CDR1 and CDR2 (germline): LNHDA, SQIVND (reference sequence).

The gene calls are TRBV30 and TRBJ2-3, with a weak D call TRBD1 (5 bases). The CDR3 has 12 residues. Germline values: CDR1 GTSNPN, CDR2 SVGIG (reference sequence). V was shortened by 5 bases and J by 2 bases, with 8 bases between the two germline ends. Here the CDR3 DNA reads TGTGCCTGGGACAGAAACACAGATACGCAGTATTTT. Residues: CAWDRNTDTQYF.

The chain has TRBV6-5 and TRBJ2-7; D might be TRBD1 or TRBD2, each matching 5 bases. V dropped 7 bases and J dropped 1 base, with 11 bases sitting between them. Germline V CDR1 and CDR2: MNHEY, SVGAGI. The CDR3 has 13 amino acids. The CDR3 nucleotides are TGTGCCAGCATCAATGGGGGATCCTACGAGCAGTACTTC. It translates to CASINGGSYEQYF.

The chain joins TRBV6-6 to TRBJ1-2; TRBD1 is a possible D gene (5 bases). Germline values: CDR1 MNHNY, CDR2 SVGAGI (reference sequence). This CDR3 is 13 amino acids long. CDR3 residues: CTASRGVLYGYTF. The CDR3 DNA reads TGTACCGCATCCCGGGGGGTCCTCTATGGCTACACCTTC.

CDR3 protein: CASSYSIEYTDTQYF. The CDR3 region has the DNA TGTGCCAGCAGTTACTCGATCGAGTATACAGATACGCAGTATTTT. This rearrangement joins TRBV6-6 to TRBJ2-3; no clear D. The germline gives CDR1 MNHNY, CDR2 SVGAGI (reference sequence). The CDR3 is made up of 15 amino acids. Trimming cost V 0 bases and J 3 bases, with 10 bases left between them.

The chain carries TRBV9 and TRBJ2-7; possibly TRBD1 for D (5 bases). Germline lookup yields CDR1 SGDLS and CDR2 YYNGEE. V lost 4 bases and J 3 bases, leaving 14 bases between the germline ends. The CDR3 covers 14 residues. The CDR3 loop reads CASSPQDTFYEQYF. CDR3 nucleotides: TGTGCCAGCAGCCCTCAGGACACCTTCTACGAGCAGTACTTC.

The CDR3 DNA follows: TGTGCCAGCAGCTTAGATGGCGGGAGGGCTCGCAATGAGCAGTTCTTC. As protein: CASSLDGGRARNEQFF. The rearrangement links TRBV7-9 to TRBJ2-1, with 9 bases matching TRBD2. V lost 1 base and J lost 6; bases outside the gene matches: 7. Germline values: CDR1 SEHNR, CDR2 FQNEAQ (reference sequence). The CDR3 has 16 residues.

CDR3 in DNA: TGTGCCAGCAGTGAGTTCAGGGCGGCGAAAAACATTCAGTACTTC. It yields the protein CASSEFRAAKNIQYF. V and J are TRBV2 and TRBJ2-4, with TRBD1 as a possible D gene (5 bases). The germline V gene has CDR1 SNHLY and CDR2 FYNNEI. The V end was cut by 3 bases, the J end by 4 bases, with 13 bases between. The CDR3 contains 15 residues.

This clone came up a few times. V usage is TRBV10-2 and J usage is TRBJ1-3; tentatively, D is TRBD1 (6 bases). This CDR3 region has 15 residues. V lost 6 bases and J lost 8, with 20 bases in between. Germline V CDR1 and CDR2: WSHSY, SAAADI. The DNA for the CDR3 is TGCGCCAGCAGAGGATTACAGGGTCCCTGGGACACCATATATTTT. As protein: CASRGLQGPWDTIYF.

A few counts support this clone. The rearrangement uses TRBV4-2 and TRBJ2-2, with TRBD1 matching 8 bases. CDR3 length: 15 residues. The junction had 1 base not matched to a gene; V was cut back by 4 bases and J by 0 bases. Germline CDR1 is LGHNA and CDR2 is YNFKEQ. Here the CDR3 DNA reads TGTGCCAGCAGCCGACAGGGGTCGAACACCGGGGAGCTGTTTTTT. Residues: CASSRQGSNTGELFF.

V gene TRBV27 combines with J gene TRBJ1-2, with D possibly TRBD1 on 5 matching bases. Trimming took 5 bases from V and 0 from J, leaving 7 bases between them. This CDR3 is built from 13 residues. The V gene's germline CDR1 is MNHEY and CDR2 SMNVEV (reference sequence). The CDR3 protein is CASSGTTNYGYTF. CDR3 nucleotides: TGTGCCAGCAGTGGGACCACTAACTATGGCTACACCTTC.

The chain links TRBV5-1 to TRBJ2-7; no definite D call. The CDR3 totals 15 residues. Germline V gene lookup returns CDR1 SGHRS and CDR2 YFSETQ. V was pared by 0 bases and J by 2 bases, with 12 bases between. The CDR3 region has the DNA TGCGCCAGCAGCTTGGGTGCCGAACCTCCCTACGAGCAGTACTTC. It is translated as CASSLGAEPPYEQYF.

This clone was detected once. The sample holds other DNA sequences that translate to the same CDR3. The chain is built from TRBV30 and TRBJ2-7; D unresolved. This CDR3 has 11 residues. Trimming removed 3 bases at V and 1 base at J, with 4 bases between. Germline CDR1 is GTSNPN and CDR2 is SVGIG (reference sequence). Here the CDR3 DNA reads TGTGCCTGGAGCCGATCCTACGAGCAGTACTTC. Translation: CAWSRSYEQYF. The complete variable domain, with remaining parts taken from reference TRBV30 and TRBJ2-7, reads SQTIHQWPATLVQPVGSPLSLECTVEGTSNPNLYWYRQAAGRGLQLLFYSVGIGQISSEVPQNLSASRPQDRQFILSSKKLLLSDSGFYLCAWSRSYEQYFGPGTRLTVT.